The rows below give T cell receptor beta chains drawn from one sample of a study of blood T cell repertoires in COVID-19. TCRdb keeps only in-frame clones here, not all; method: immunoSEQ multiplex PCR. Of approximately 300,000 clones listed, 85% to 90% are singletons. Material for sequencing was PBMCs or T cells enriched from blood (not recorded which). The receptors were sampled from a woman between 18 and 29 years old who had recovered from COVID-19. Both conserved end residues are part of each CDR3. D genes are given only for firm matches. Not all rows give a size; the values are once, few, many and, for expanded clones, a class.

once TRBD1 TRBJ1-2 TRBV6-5 TGTGCCAGCAGGAAGCCTGGACAGGGTGTCTATGGCTACACCTTC CASRKPGQGVYGYTF
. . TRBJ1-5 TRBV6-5 TGTGCCAGCAATCCGACCAGGACAGATCAGCCCCAGCATTTT CASNPTRTDQPQHF
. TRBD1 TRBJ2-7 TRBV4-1 TGCGCCAGCAGCCAAGCGGCAGGGGGCATCCCCTACGAGCAGTACTTC CASSQAAGGIPYEQYF
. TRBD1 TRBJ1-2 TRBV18 TGTGCCAGCTCATCAAATACTAGGACAGGGACCTACACCTTC CASSSNTRTGTYTF
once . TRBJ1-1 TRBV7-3 TGTGCCAGCAGCTTATCTGGGGGCGAGGGGAACACTGAAGCTTTCTTT CASSLSGGEGNTEAFF
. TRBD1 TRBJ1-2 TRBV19 TGTGCCAGTAGTGAAACAGGGGGCAGTTTTCGCTACACCTTC CASSETGGSFRYTF
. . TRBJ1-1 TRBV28 TGTGCCAGCACCCCCGGGGGGATGAACACTGAAGCTTTCTTT CASTPGGMNTEAFF
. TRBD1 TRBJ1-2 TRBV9 TGTGCCAGCAGCGGGACAGGGACGGGCTACACCTTC CASSGTGTGYTF
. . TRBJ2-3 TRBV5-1 TGCGCCAGCAGCTTGGCTCTTGGGGGCGAGTTACGTACGCAGTATTTT CASSLALGGELRTQYF
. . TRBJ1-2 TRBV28 TGTGCCAGCAGGGACCGGGACAAGTATGGCTACACCTTC CASRDRDKYGYTF
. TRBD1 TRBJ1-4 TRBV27 TGTGCCAGCAGTTTAACAGGGGTAAATGAAAAACTGTTTTTT CASSLTGVNEKLFF
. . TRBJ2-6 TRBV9 TGTGCCAGCCGTTCTTCTGGGGCCAACGTCCTGACTTTC CASRSSGANVLTF
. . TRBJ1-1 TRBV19 TGTGCCAGTAGGCAAGCTTATTCCGAAGCTTTCTTT CASRQAYSEAFF
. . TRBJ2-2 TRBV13 TGTGCCAGCAGCTTTAACAGGAACACCGGGGAGCTGTTTTTT CASSFNRNTGELFF
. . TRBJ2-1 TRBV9 TGTGCCAGCAGCGTAGAGGCAGGTGAGCAGTTCTTC CASSVEAGEQFF
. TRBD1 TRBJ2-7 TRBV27 TGTGCCAGCAGTTTGAGGAAGCGACAGGGTCTTCTCGAGCAGTACTTC CASSLRKRQGLLEQYF
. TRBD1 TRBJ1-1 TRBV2 TGTGCCAGCAGCAGGGGGGAGAACACTGAAGCTTTCTTT CASSRGENTEAFF
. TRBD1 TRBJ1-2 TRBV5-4 TGTGCCAGCAGCTTGGAGACAGGGGGGGACTATGGCTACACCTTC CASSLETGGDYGYTF
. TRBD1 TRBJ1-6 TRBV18 TGTGCCAGCTCACCAAAGGGTTGGGACAGGAGCTCCTATAATTCACCCCTCCACTTT CASSPKGWDRSSYNSPLHF
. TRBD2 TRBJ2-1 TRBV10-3 TGTGCCATCAGTAGTAGCGGGGGCTCATCCCGCTACAATGAGCAGTTCTTC CAISSSGGSSRYNEQFF
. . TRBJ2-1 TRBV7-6 TGTGCCAGCAGCTGGGGCCGCAATGAGCAGTTCTTC CASSWGRNEQFF
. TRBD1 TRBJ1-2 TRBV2 TGTGCCAGCAGTGAGCAGGGGGCTCGATATGGCTACACCTTC CASSEQGARYGYTF
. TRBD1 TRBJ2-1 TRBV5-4 TGTGCCAGCAGCTTGGGGGGACAGGCAAACAATGAGCAGTTCTTC CASSLGGQANNEQFF
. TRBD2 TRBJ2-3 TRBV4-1 TGCGCCAGCAGCCATCCGGGACTAGCGGGGGGGCCTGGAATGGATACGCAGTATTTT CASSHPGLAGGPGMDTQYF
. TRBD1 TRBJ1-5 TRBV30 TGTGCCTGGAGTCCCGGGACAGGGGGCAATCAGCCCCAGCATTTT CAWSPGTGGNQPQHF
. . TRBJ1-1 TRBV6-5 TGTGCCAGCACCACTGGGGGGGCGAACACTGAAGCTTTCTTT CASTTGGANTEAFF
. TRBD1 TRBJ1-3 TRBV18 TGTGCCAGCTCCCAAGGACAGGCCTCTGGAAACACCATATATTTT CASSQGQASGNTIYF
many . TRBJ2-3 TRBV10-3 TGTGCCATCAGTGAGTCGGCCGATCCAAGCACAGATACGCAGTATTTT CAISESADPSTDTQYF
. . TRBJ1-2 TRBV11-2 TGTGCCAGCAGCATCCAGGGTGAAGGCTACACCTTC CASSIQGEGYTF
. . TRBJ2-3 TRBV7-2 TGTGCCAGCAGCTTGGGCGGGCGAAGCACAGATACGCAGTATTTT CASSLGGRSTDTQYF
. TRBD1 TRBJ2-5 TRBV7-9 TGTGCCAGCAGCCCTAGTTATCAGGGGGCTGGAGAGACCCAGTACTTC CASSPSYQGAGETQYF
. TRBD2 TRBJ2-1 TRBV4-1 TGCGCCAGCAGCCAAGTCGCTCTAGCGGGGGGGTACTCCTACAATGAGCAGTTCTTC CASSQVALAGGYSYNEQFF
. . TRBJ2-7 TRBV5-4 TGTGCCAGCAGCGAACGACCAGGCCACGGAAGCTACGAGCAGTACTTC CASSERPGHGSYEQYF
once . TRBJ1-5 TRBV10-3 TGTGCCATCAGCCGCCGGTCAGGGCGGTTTTGTGAGGGGGAGCAGCCCCAGCATTTT CAISRRSGRFCEGEQPQHF
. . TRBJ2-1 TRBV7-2 TGTGCCAGCAGCTCATTTCTGGGCTATGAGCAGTTCTTC CASSSFLGYEQFF
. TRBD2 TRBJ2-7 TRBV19 TGTGCCAGTAGTAATAGCGGGAGAGGGAACGAGCAGTACTTC CASSNSGRGNEQYF
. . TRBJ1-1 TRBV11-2 TGTGCCAGCAGCTTGTCGAGCGGGGATGGCACTGAAGCTTTCTTT CASSLSSGDGTEAFF
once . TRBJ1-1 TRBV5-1 TGCGCCAGCAGCTTAACTCAGGGGAATTCTGAAGCTTTCTTT CASSLTQGNSEAFF
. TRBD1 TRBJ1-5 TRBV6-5 TGTGCCAGCAGGGACAGGGATAGTTATCAGCCCCAGCATTTT CASRDRDSYQPQHF
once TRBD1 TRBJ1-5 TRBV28 TGTGCCAGCAGTTCTACGACAGGGAAGGATCAGCCCCAGCATTTT CASSSTTGKDQPQHF
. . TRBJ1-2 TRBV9 TGTGCCAGCAGCGACGGGATAGGAAATCCCTTCCCCATGCACTATGGCTACACCTTC CASSDGIGNPFPMHYGYTF
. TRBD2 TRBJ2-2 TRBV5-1 TGCGCCAGCAGCCTACTAGCGAGCACCGGGGAGCTGTTTTTT CASSLLASTGELFF
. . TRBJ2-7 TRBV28 TGTGCCAGCAGGCAAAAAGCCGTCCTCAGGGAGCAGTACTTC CASRQKAVLREQYF
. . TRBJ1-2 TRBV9 TGTGCCAGCAGCCGGACAGAGTTCAACTATGGCTACACCTTC CASSRTEFNYGYTF
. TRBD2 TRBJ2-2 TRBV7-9 TGTGCCAGCAGCTCCACGGGACTAGCGGTCTTAATGGGCGGGGAGCTGTTTTTT CASSSTGLAVLMGGELFF
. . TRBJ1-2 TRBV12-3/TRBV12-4 TGTGCCAGCAGTTTAAATACCGGCGGCGGCTACACCTTC CASSLNTGGGYTF
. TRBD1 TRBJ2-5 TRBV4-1 TGCGCCAGCAGCCGGGCCCCCGGGACAGGGGGAGAGACCCAGTACTTC CASSRAPGTGGETQYF
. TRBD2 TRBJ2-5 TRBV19 TGTGCCAGTAAGGTGCGGGGGTTGGGAGAGACCCAGTACTTC CASKVRGLGETQYF
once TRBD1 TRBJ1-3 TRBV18 TGTGCCAGCTCACCGACAGGGCAGGGAGTTGGAAACACCATATATTTT CASSPTGQGVGNTIYF
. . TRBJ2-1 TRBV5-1 TGCGCCAGCAGCTTCCAGACGGGGGAGACAGAGCAGTTCTTC CASSFQTGETEQFF
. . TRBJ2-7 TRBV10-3 TGTGCCATCAGCCATAGCGGCAAAGCCTACGAGCAGTACTTC CAISHSGKAYEQYF
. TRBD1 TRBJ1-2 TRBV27 TGTGCCAGCAGTTTCCGGGACAGGGGGCTTGACAATGGCTACACCTTC CASSFRDRGLDNGYTF
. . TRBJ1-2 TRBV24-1 TGTGCCACCAGTGATTTGGCAGATGGCTACACCTTC CATSDLADGYTF
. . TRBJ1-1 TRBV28 TGTGCCAGCAGTTTATATGGGGTGGGGAGCACTGAAGCTTTCTTT CASSLYGVGSTEAFF
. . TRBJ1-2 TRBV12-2 TGTGCAAGTCGCTTATCGGGACAGGCACGCCCTGCCCGTGGCTACACCTTC CASRLSGQARPARGYTF
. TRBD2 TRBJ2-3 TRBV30 TGTGCCTGGAGTGACCCGCCCGGGCTAGCGGTCACAGATACGCAGTATTTT CAWSDPPGLAVTDTQYF
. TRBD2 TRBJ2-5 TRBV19 TGTGCAAGTAACGGCGGGGGGGGCGAAGAGACCCAGTACTTC CASNGGGGEETQYF
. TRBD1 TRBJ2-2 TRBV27 TGTGCCAGCAGTTTATCGGCCGGGACAGGGGCAGGGGGGGAGCTGTTTTTT CASSLSAGTGAGGELFF
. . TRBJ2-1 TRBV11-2 TGTGCCAGCAGCCCCCCAAGGGCGGGTGTGTACAATGAGCAGTTCTTC CASSPPRAGVYNEQFF
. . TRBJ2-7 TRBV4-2 TGTGCCAGCAGCCAAGATAGGACAAACCAAGGGTACGAGCAGTACTTC CASSQDRTNQGYEQYF